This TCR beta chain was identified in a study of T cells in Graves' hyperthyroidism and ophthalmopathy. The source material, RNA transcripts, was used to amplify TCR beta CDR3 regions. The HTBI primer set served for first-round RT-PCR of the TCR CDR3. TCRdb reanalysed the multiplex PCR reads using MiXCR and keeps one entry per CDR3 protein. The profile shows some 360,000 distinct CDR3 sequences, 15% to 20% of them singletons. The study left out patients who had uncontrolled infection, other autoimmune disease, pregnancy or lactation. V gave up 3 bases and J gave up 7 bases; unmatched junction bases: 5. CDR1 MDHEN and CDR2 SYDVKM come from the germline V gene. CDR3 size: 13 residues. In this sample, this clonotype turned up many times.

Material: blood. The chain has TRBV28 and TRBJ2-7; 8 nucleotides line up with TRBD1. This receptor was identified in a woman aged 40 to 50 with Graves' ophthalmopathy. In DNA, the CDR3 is TGTGCCAGCAGTTTTGGACAGGGCTGGGAGCAGTACTTC. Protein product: CASSFGQGWEQYF.